The 21 T cell receptor beta chains presented below share a single source sample, sequenced in a study of shared clonotypes between healthy human individuals. Assay used: immunoSEQ multiplex PCR; TCRdb lists only in-frame clones, some missing. Counted here are roughly 2.2 million clones, roughly 93% occurring once; the ten biggest clones make up 0.39%. Sequencing used naive CD4+ T cells from PBMCs. This sample's subset: CD45RA+ positively selected. These receptor sequences come from a man in his late teens or twenties in good health. Some clones in this sample may be carry-over from other donors' samples.

The rearrangement links TRBV7-3 to TRBJ2-3; TRBD2 aligns across 13 bases. This CDR3 contains 15 residues. V gave up 5 bases and J gave up 4 bases; unmatched junction bases: 3. Looked up from germline, CDR1 is SGHTA and CDR2 is FQGTGA. CDR3 residues: CASSILAGGPDTQYF. The CDR3 DNA is TGTGCCAGCAGCATACTAGCGGGAGGGCCAGATACGCAGTATTTT. The entire variable domain, with the rest obtained from reference TRBV7-3 and TRBJ2-3, is as follows: GAGVSQTPSNKVTEKGKYVELRCDPISGHTALYWYRQSLGQGPEFLIYFQGTGAADDSGLPNDRFFAVRPEGSVSTLKIQRTERGDSAVYLCASSILAGGPDTQYFGPGTRLTVL.

This chain connects TRBV30 to TRBJ1-3; D possibly corresponds to TRBD1 (6 bases). This CDR3 has 13 residues. Trimming stripped 3 bases from V and 4 bases from J, with 10 bases between. Germline CDR1 GTSNPN, CDR2 SVGIG (reference sequence). The CDR3 is CAWRWGLGNTIYF. In DNA form, the CDR3 reads TGTGCCTGGAGGTGGGGGCTGGGAAACACCATATATTTT.

This clone was counted a single time. The chain combines TRBV2 with TRBJ2-7, with D unresolved. The CDR3 covers 16 residues. V dropped 6 bases and J dropped 2 bases, with 20 bases sitting between them. Germline V gene sequence: CDR1 SNHLY, CDR2 FYNNEI. The CDR3 DNA reads TGTGCCAGCAGCCCAGAAGGTTGGCTACCCGCCTACGAGCAGTACTTC. It specifies CASSPEGWLPAYEQYF.

This rearrangement joins TRBV6-1 to TRBJ2-7; TRBD1 aligns across 7 bases. The CDR3 covers 12 residues. V lost 11 bases and J lost 4; bases outside the gene matches: 8. The germline V gene has CDR1 MNHNS and CDR2 SASEGT. The CDR3 DNA reads as TGTGCCTTAACAGGGGTGAGGTACGAGCAGTACTTC. It is translated as CALTGVRYEQYF.

V is TRBV27 and J is TRBJ2-1, with 10 bases matching TRBD1. CDR3 size: 16 residues. Germline V gene data show CDR1 as MNHEY and CDR2 as SMNVEV (reference sequence). J gave up 5 bases and V 5 bases, and 9 bases lay outside the gene matches. The CDR3 sequence is CASSTRRDRGDNEQFF. CDR3 DNA: TGTGCCAGCAGTACTCGCCGGGACAGGGGTGACAATGAGCAGTTCTTC.

A note on this clone: The same CDR3 can be traced to other DNA sequences in this sample. The V and J genes are TRBV29-1 and TRBJ2-1; D may be TRBD1 (5 bases). V lost 7 bases and J lost 4, with 8 bases in between. The germline gives CDR1 SQVTM, CDR2 ANQGSEA. This CDR3 has 11 amino acids. The DNA for the CDR3 is TGCAGCGCGGACACGTACAATGAGCAGTTCTTC. It encodes CSADTYNEQFF.

This chain joins TRBV7-2 and TRBJ2-7; D is possibly TRBD2 (6 bases). The germline V gene has CDR1 SGHTA and CDR2 FQGNSA. Trimming stripped 5 bases from V and 7 bases from J, with 12 bases between. The CDR3 has 12 amino acids. CDR3 bases: TGTGCCAGCAGCCCCCTAGCGTTGGAGCAGTACTTC. Protein sequence: CASSPLALEQYF.

The chain uses TRBV7-2 and TRBJ1-1; 10 bases align to TRBD1. The length of the CDR3 is 16 residues. V lost 4 bases, J lost 0 bases, and 5 bases stayed unmatched. Germline values: CDR1 SGHTA, CDR2 FQGNSA. Written as DNA, the CDR3 is TGTGCCAGCAGCTCCCGACAGGGGGCCATGAACACTGAAGCTTTCTTT. Translation: CASSSRQGAMNTEAFF.

Note on this clone: Other DNA sequences from this sample encode an identical CDR3 as well. V is TRBV10-3 and J is TRBJ2-5; D possibly corresponds to TRBD1 (5 bases). Germline assignment: CDR1 ENHRY and CDR2 SYGVKD. V was trimmed by 2 bases and J by 3 bases, leaving 7 bases between them. The CDR3 sequence is 13 residues long. The CDR3, as DNA: TGTGCCATCAGTGAGGGACAAGAAGAGACCCAGTACTTC. Translation: CAISEGQEETQYF.

This clone has just a few counts. Other DNA sequences in this specimen translate into the identical CDR3. The chain employs TRBV2 and TRBJ2-7, with no clear D. V was cut by 6 bases and J by 4 bases, with 4 bases left in between. Germline V gene data show CDR1 as SNHLY and CDR2 as FYNNEI. The CDR3 totals 10 residues. The CDR3 reads CASSRYEQYF. CDR3 nucleotide sequence: TGTGCCAGCAGCCGATACGAGCAGTACTTC.

This rearrangement joins TRBV7-3 to TRBJ2-3; tentative D call: TRBD1 (6 bases). V lost 3 bases to trimming and J lost 3 bases, with 13 bases between them. The CDR3 is 15 amino acids. Germline V gene data show CDR1 as SGHTA and CDR2 as FQGTGA. The CDR3 coding sequence is TGTGCCAGCAGCTTTGAAGGGGGTGGGACAGATACGCAGTATTTT. Amino acid sequence: CASSFEGGGTDTQYF.

V is TRBV25-1 and J is TRBJ1-1; TRBD1 agrees at 8 bases. The CDR3 consists of 13 residues. V lost 6 bases, J lost 5 bases, and 5 bases stayed unmatched. The germline gives CDR1 MGHDK, CDR2 SYGVNS. CDR3 in DNA: TGTGCCAGCAGGGAACAGGGGGTAACTGAAGCTTTCTTT. Amino acids: CASREQGVTEAFF.

The CDR3 nucleotides are TGCAGCGTAGGGCGGAGCAGCACAGATACGCAGTATTTT. It translates to CSVGRSSTDTQYF. The rearrangement joins TRBV29-1 to TRBJ2-3; D is ambiguous. Germline values: CDR1 SQVTM, CDR2 ANQGSEA. The CDR3 is 13 residues long. Trimming shortened V by 6 bases and J by 0 bases, and 10 bases separated the two germline ends.

Worth noting for this clone: This same CDR3 is encoded by further DNA sequences in the sample. This chain links TRBV29-1 with TRBJ2-1, with no clear D. Trimming took 4 bases from V and 0 from J, leaving 4 bases between them. The CDR3 is 12 residues long. Germline V gene sequence: CDR1 SQVTM, CDR2 ANQGSEA. The CDR3 reads CSVGSSYNEQFF. The CDR3 DNA reads TGCAGCGTTGGCAGCTCCTACAATGAGCAGTTCTTC.

V and J are TRBV16 and TRBJ2-2; no firm D call. The CDR3 extends over 13 amino acids. V was trimmed by 4 bases and J by 4 bases, leaving 7 bases between them. The V gene's germline CDR1 is KGHSY and CDR2 FQNENV. The CDR3 sequence is CASSRESTGELFF. In DNA form, the CDR3 reads TGTGCCAGCAGCCGCGAAAGCACCGGGGAGCTGTTTTTT.

The chain carries TRBV6-1 and TRBJ2-7; 10 positions agree with TRBD2. V gave up 0 bases and J gave up 2 bases; unmatched junction bases: 13. There are 19 residues in the CDR3. CDR1 MNHNS and CDR2 SASEGT come from the germline V gene. Here the CDR3 DNA reads TGTGCCAGCAGTGAAGCGGAACTAGCGGGAAGTTCCGACCCCTACGAGCAGTACTTC. Its translation: CASSEAELAGSSDPYEQYF.

V usage is TRBV6-5 and J usage is TRBJ2-6; D is undetermined. Germline V gene data show CDR1 as MNHEY and CDR2 as SVGAGI. Trimming pared 4 bases from V and 4 bases from J, leaving 11 bases between. This CDR3 spans 15 amino acids. CDR3 loop: CASSLGRAGANVLTF. CDR3 DNA sequence: TGTGCCAGCAGTTTGGGTAGGGCCGGGGCCAACGTCCTGACTTTC.

The V gene is TRBV27, the J gene TRBJ1-1; 12 bases are a match to TRBD1. This CDR3 is 15 amino acids long. Germline CDR1 reads MNHEY; CDR2 reads SMNVEV (reference sequence). V lost 5 bases, J lost 3 bases, and 4 bases stayed unmatched. The CDR3 coding sequence is TGTGCCAGCAGTCGGGGGACAGGGGGCTACACTGAAGCTTTCTTT. As protein: CASSRGTGGYTEAFF.

This CDR3 reads CASSPPSGGAYTEAFF. In nucleotides, the CDR3 is TGTGCCAGCAGCCCCCCCTCGGGAGGGGCCTACACTGAAGCTTTCTTT. The chain has TRBV7-9 and TRBJ1-1, with a tentative D call TRBD1 (5 bases). The CDR3 has 16 amino acids. Germline V gene sequence: CDR1 SEHNR, CDR2 FQNEAQ (reference sequence). V was shortened by 5 bases and J by 3 bases, with 19 bases between the two germline ends.

This chain joins TRBV7-9 and TRBJ2-7, with 9 bases fitting TRBD1. V trimming: 7 bases; J trimming: 3 bases; junction bases outside the gene matches: 10. The length of the CDR3 is 15 residues. Germline V gene data show CDR1 as SEHNR and CDR2 as FQNEAQ (reference sequence). CDR3 amino acids: CASTHPGQGVYEQYF. CDR3 nucleotide sequence: TGTGCCAGCACCCATCCGGGACAGGGTGTCTACGAGCAGTACTTC.

The CDR3 DNA sequence: TGTGCCAGCGGCAGACCAAGCTCCTACGAGCAGTACTTC. Protein: CASGRPSSYEQYF. J is TRBJ2-7 and V is TRBV7-9; D remains ambiguous. Germline CDR1 reads SEHNR; CDR2 reads FQNEAQ (reference sequence). CDR3 length: 13 residues. V was cut by 8 bases and J by 0 bases, with 11 bases left in between.